The 10 T cell receptor beta chains in this list originate from one sample, sequenced in a study of blood T cell repertoires in COVID-19. The data were produced by immunoSEQ multiplex PCR, yet TCRdb's version contains in-frame clones alone and is incomplete. The sample yields more than 150,000 clones, approximately 86% seen once. The sequenced material came from peripheral blood. These receptor sequences come from a man younger than 30 with acute or convalescent COVID-19.

This sequence joins TRBV2 and TRBJ2-3; 9 bases align to TRBD1. The CDR3 runs 15 residues. With V trimmed by 7 bases and J by 1 base, 6 bases remained unmatched. Germline CDR1 SNHLY, CDR2 FYNNEI. The DNA of the CDR3 is TGTGCCAGCACGTTACAGGGGGCCGGCACAGATACGCAGTATTTT. It codes for CASTLQGAGTDTQYF.

The rearrangement joins TRBV6-5 to TRBJ2-5; D perhaps matches TRBD2 (5 bases). V was cut by 0 bases and J by 5 bases, with 7 bases left in between. Per germline, CDR1 MNHEY and CDR2 SVGAGI. The CDR3 consists of 13 residues. CDR3 sequence (DNA): TGTGCCAGCAGTTACTCGAGGGCGGAGACCCAGTACTTC. Translating gives CASSYSRAETQYF.

The chain employs TRBV7-3 and TRBJ2-3; possibly TRBD2 for D (5 bases). Germline assignment: CDR1 SGHTA and CDR2 FQGTGA. The CDR3 is 16 amino acids. Trimming removed 4 bases at V and 3 bases at J, with 17 bases between. CDR3 nucleotide sequence: TGTGCCAGCAGCTCCTACTCGGGCGGGTGGACAGATACGCAGTATTTT. It encodes CASSSYSGGWTDTQYF. Together with reference TRBV7-3 and TRBJ2-3, the CDR3 gives the full variable domain: GAGVSQTPSNKVTEKGKYVELRCDPISGHTALYWYRQSLGQGPEFLIYFQGTGAADDSGLPNDRFFAVRPEGSVSTLKIQRTERGDSAVYLCASSSYSGGWTDTQYFGPGTRLTVL.

The J gene is TRBJ2-1, the V gene TRBV4-1, with D maybe TRBD1 (5 bases). CDR3 length: 15 amino acids. Trimming left V 0 bases short and J 4 bases short, with 10 bases between. Germline V CDR1 and CDR2: MGHRA, YSYEKL. Here the CDR3 DNA reads TGCGCCAGCAGCCAAGAGTGGACACCTTACAATGAGCAGTTCTTC. It yields the protein CASSQEWTPYNEQFF.

This clone was counted once. V and J are TRBV5-1 and TRBJ1-1, with D possibly being TRBD1 (5 bases). Germline V gene lookup returns CDR1 SGHRS and CDR2 YFSETQ. Trimming took 5 bases from V and 1 from J, leaving 9 bases between them. This CDR3 is 13 amino acids long. CDR3 protein: CASRAGGNTEAFF. The CDR3 bases are TGCGCCAGCAGGGCCGGGGGGAACACTGAAGCTTTCTTT.

The chain joins TRBV19 to TRBJ1-1; 9 bases fit TRBD1. The CDR3 has 18 residues. Germline CDR1 and CDR2: LNHDA and SQIVND (reference sequence). V lost 3 bases to trimming and J lost 1 base; unmatched junction nucleotides: 12. DNA for the CDR3: TGTGCCAGTAGTATGGGTGTCGGGACAGGGAGGAAGAACACTGAAGCTTTCTTT. Its translation: CASSMGVGTGRKNTEAFF.

Regarding this clone: The same CDR3 also results from other DNA sequences found in this sample. The chain combines TRBV2 with TRBJ1-2; D is perhaps TRBD1 (5 bases). Germline V gene lookup returns CDR1 SNHLY and CDR2 FYNNEI. V lost 3 bases to trimming and J lost 2 bases, with 7 bases between them. The CDR3 covers 13 residues. The CDR3 bases are TGTGCCAGCAGTGAGGGGCAGAACTATGGCTACACCTTC. Protein sequence: CASSEGQNYGYTF.

The rearrangement uses TRBV6-1 and TRBJ2-1; TRBD2 is a possible D gene (6 bases). CDR3 length: 14 residues. Looked up from germline, CDR1 is MNHNS and CDR2 is SASEGT. Trimming shortened V by 3 bases and J by 4 bases, and 10 bases separated the two germline ends. The CDR3 loop reads CASSEGGPYNEQFF. The DNA of the CDR3 is TGTGCCAGCAGTGAGGGGGGACCTTACAATGAGCAGTTCTTC.

The rearrangement uses TRBV24-1 and TRBJ1-5, with 8 bases identical to TRBD1. The CDR3 covers 14 residues. V dropped 3 bases and J dropped 11; count of bases not matched to a gene: 8. Germline loops: CDR1 KGHDR, CDR2 SFDVKD. DNA of the CDR3: TGTGCCACCAGTGATCGGACAGGGAGTGAGACCCAGCATTTT. It translates to CATSDRTGSETQHF.

This sequence joins TRBV5-8 and TRBJ1-5; D ambiguous. The CDR3 totals 13 residues. Trimming took 5 bases from V and 0 from J, leaving 6 bases between them. Germline-derived CDR1 and CDR2 are SGHTS and YDEGEE. The CDR3 coding sequence is TGTGCCAGCAGAATATATAGCAATCAGCCCCAGCATTTT. Translation gives CASRIYSNQPQHF.